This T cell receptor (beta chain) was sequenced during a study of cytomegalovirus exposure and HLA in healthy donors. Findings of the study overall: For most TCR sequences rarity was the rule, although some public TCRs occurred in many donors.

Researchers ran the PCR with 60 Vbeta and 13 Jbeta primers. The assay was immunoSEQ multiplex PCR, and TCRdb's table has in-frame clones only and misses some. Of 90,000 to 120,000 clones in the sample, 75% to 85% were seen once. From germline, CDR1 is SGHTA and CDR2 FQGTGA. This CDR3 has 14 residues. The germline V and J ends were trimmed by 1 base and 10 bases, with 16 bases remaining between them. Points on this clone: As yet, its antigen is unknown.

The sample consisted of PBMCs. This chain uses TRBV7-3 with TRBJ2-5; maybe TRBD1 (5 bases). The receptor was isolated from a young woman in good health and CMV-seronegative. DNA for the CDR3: TGTGCCAGCAGCTTAAATCGCCCTAATAGGGGCCAGTACTTC. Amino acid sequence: CASSLNRPNRGQYF.